This T cell receptor (beta chain) was obtained from a study of naive and memory T cell subsets. Two oligonucleotides, mixed equimolar, formed the beta constant-region primer covering TRBC1 and TRBC2. Four rounds of PCR amplified the ligated cDNA using nested alpha and beta constant-region primers plus SP2. TCRdb reprocessed the UMI-ligation and nested PCR reads with MiXCR, giving one entry per CDR3 protein. This sample has about 100,000 distinct CDR3 sequences, with roughly 14% found just once. The CDR3 sequence is 14 residues long. CDR1 is SGHDT and CDR2 is YYEEEE in the germline V gene. Trimming took 4 bases from V and 4 from J, leaving 14 bases between them. Findings and limits, study-wide: Diversity fell and Gini index rose from naive through CM, EM, EMRA. Especially in CD8 cells, naive repertoires contained a few larger clonotypes, possibly CD45RA-re-expressing memory cells.

As for this clonotype: Its antigen is still unknown.

The receptor was derived from a human donor in good health. V usage is TRBV5-6 and J usage is TRBJ2-5; D is undetermined. The sequenced sample was naive CD8+ T cells from blood. CDR3 in DNA: TGTGCCAGCAGCCCATCTTGGAAGGGAGAGACCCAGTACTTC. Its translation: CASSPSWKGETQYF. The complete variable domain, with remaining parts taken from reference TRBV5-6 and TRBJ2-5, reads DAGVTQSPTHLIKTRGQQVTLRCSPKSGHDTVSWYQQALGQGPQFIFQYYEEEERQRGNFPDRFSGHQFPNYSSELNVNALLLGDSALYLCASSPSWKGETQYFGPGTRLLVL.